The 18 T cell receptor beta chains below all came from one sample that was sequenced in a study of blood T cells in healthy people across ages. It was with a sample-barcoded 5' primer and a J-beta primer mix that a second PCR of about 6 to 12 cycles was run. TCRdb re-derived calls from the 5' RACE reads in MiXCR, one entry per CDR3 protein. Among about 630,000 distinct CDR3 sequences listed, around 21% were seen once. Material: blood. The receptors were sampled from a man between 65 and 80 years old in good health.

The chain carries TRBV14 and TRBJ1-1, with unresolved D. Between the trimmed V and J ends, which lost 0 bases and 6 bases, there was a span of 20 bases. The CDR3 has 17 residues. Germline values: CDR1 SGHDN, CDR2 FVKESK. CDR3 nucleotide sequence: TGTGCCAGCAGCCAAGATGTCTCGCCCGGGTATTCCGCTGAAGCTTTCTTT. This gives the protein CASSQDVSPGYSAEAFF.

The chain carries TRBV10-3 and TRBJ2-3, with TRBD1 as a possible D gene (5 bases). The CDR3 has 15 residues. V was trimmed by 6 bases and J by 2 bases, leaving 15 bases between them. Germline V lookup: CDR1 ENHRY, CDR2 SYGVKD. CDR3: CAISRQMPDTDTQYF. The CDR3 DNA follows: TGTGCCATCAGCCGACAGATGCCTGACACAGATACGCAGTATTTT.

The chain recombines TRBV5-1 with TRBJ1-6; D unclear. Germline CDR1 reads SGHRS; CDR2 reads YFSETQ. CDR3 length equals 16 residues. The ends were cut back, 2 bases at V and 7 bases at J, with 16 bases in the middle. The CDR3 region is CASSFTGGGSNSPLHF. In DNA form, the CDR3 reads TGCGCCAGCAGCTTTACGGGAGGCGGGAGCAATTCACCCCTCCACTTT.

This rearrangement joins TRBV27 to TRBJ2-1, with D maybe TRBD2 (6 bases). CDR1 and CDR2 (germline): MNHEY, SMNVEV (reference sequence). V was shortened by 4 bases and J by 5 bases, with 12 bases between the two germline ends. The CDR3 sequence is 14 residues long. The CDR3 region is CASSYGRWNNEQFF. Written as DNA, the CDR3 is TGTGCCAGCAGTTACGGGAGATGGAACAATGAGCAGTTCTTC.

The chain joins TRBV28 to TRBJ1-4; a possible D gene is TRBD1 (5 bases). Germline loops: CDR1 MDHEN, CDR2 SYDVKM. V lost 5 bases and J lost 3, with 13 bases in between. The CDR3 loop spans 15 amino acids. CDR3 residues: CASSEGGEANEKLFF. CDR3 DNA: TGTGCCAGCAGTGAAGGAGGGGAGGCTAATGAAAAACTGTTTTTT.

This clonotype was observed a few times. The rearrangement links TRBV10-3 to TRBJ2-5, with 10 bases aligning to TRBD2. The CDR3 extends over 16 amino acids. V dropped 5 bases and J dropped 5; count of bases not matched to a gene: 11. Per germline, CDR1 ENHRY and CDR2 SYGVKD. As DNA, the CDR3 is TGTGCCATCAGTATTACTAGCGGGAAAATTCTTGAGACCCAGTACTTC. It specifies CAISITSGKILETQYF.

V and J are TRBV20-1 and TRBJ1-1; a possible D gene is TRBD1 (5 bases). The CDR3 is 15 amino acids. The germline gives CDR1 DFQATT, CDR2 SNEGSKA (reference sequence). The V and J ends lost 0 bases and 4 bases respectively, with 15 bases between them. The CDR3, as DNA: TGCAGTGCTAGAGATAGGGGTGGAATCTGCACTGAAGCTTTCTTT. Amino acid sequence: CSARDRGGICTEAFF.

This clonotype has more than one count but fewer than ten. This chain links TRBV6-1 with TRBJ1-2, with D possibly matching TRBD1 (5 bases). The length of the CDR3 is 17 residues. Deletions cut 4 bases from V and 5 bases from J, with 23 bases between. Germline lookup yields CDR1 MNHNS and CDR2 SASEGT. The DNA for the CDR3 is TGTGCCAGCAGTGTCCGGGACCGGGGAGAACCAGAATATGGCTACACCTTC. It specifies CASSVRDRGEPEYGYTF.

This chain joins TRBV3-1 and TRBJ2-2; 7 bases line up with TRBD2. In germline, CDR1 is LGHDT, CDR2 YNNKEL (reference sequence). After removal of 1 base from V and 0 bases from J, the junction contained 5 bases not matched to a gene. The CDR3 is 17 amino acids. The DNA of the CDR3 is TGTGCCAGCAGCCAAGTCCGACTAGCCCCGAACACCGGGGAGCTGTTTTTT. It codes for CASSQVRLAPNTGELFF.

In its sample, this clonotype was seen a few times. This rearrangement joins TRBV12-3 or TRBV12-4 to TRBJ2-5; 9 bases align to TRBD2. This CDR3 spans 16 amino acids. The ends lost 2 bases at V and 5 bases at J; junction bases unmatched: 9. The CDR3 here is CASSLSAASGKETQYF. The CDR3 coding sequence is TGTGCCAGCAGTTTAAGCGCAGCTAGCGGGAAGGAGACCCAGTACTTC.

This clonotype was counted only a few times. This rearrangement joins TRBV3-1 to TRBJ2-5; 8 nucleotides line up with TRBD2. Trimming removed 1 base from V and 3 bases from J; junction bases left unmatched: 4. The CDR3 runs to 15 residues. Germline CDR1 LGHDT, CDR2 YNNKEL (reference sequence). The CDR3 sequence is CASSQASGGKETQYF. The CDR3 bases are TGTGCCAGCAGCCAAGCATCGGGGGGGAAAGAGACCCAGTACTTC.

Many counts were recorded for this clonotype. This rearrangement joins TRBV15 to TRBJ2-1, with D unresolved. This CDR3 contains 11 residues. The V and J ends lost 1 base and 6 bases respectively, with 1 base between them. Germline CDR1 is LNHNV and CDR2 is YYDKDF (reference sequence). The CDR3 here is CATSRGNEQFF. The CDR3 DNA reads as TGTGCCACCAGCAGAGGCAATGAGCAGTTCTTC. The whole variable domain, remainder taken from reference TRBV15 and TRBJ2-1, is DAMVIQNPRYQVTQFGKPVTLSCSQTLNHNVMYWYQQKSSQAPKLLFHYYDKDFNNEADTPDNFQSRRPNTSFCFLDIRSPGLGDTAMYLCATSRGNEQFFGPGTRLTVL.

This clonotype occurred a few times. This chain links TRBV5-1 with TRBJ2-4; 7 positions match TRBD1. Trimming at V came to 4 bases and at J to 2 bases, leaving 15 bases not matched to a gene. The CDR3 extends over 18 amino acids. From germline, CDR1 is SGHRS and CDR2 YFSETQ. The CDR3 DNA reads as TGCGCCAGCAGCCCGACTCCAGACAGGGTGGTGACCAAAAACATTCAGTACTTC. This encodes CASSPTPDRVVTKNIQYF.

V and J are TRBV9 and TRBJ2-1; D is perhaps TRBD1 (6 bases). The CDR3 length is 16 residues. Per the germline V gene, CDR1 is SGDLS and CDR2 is YYNGEE. V was cut by 3 bases and J by 0 bases, with 13 bases left in between. DNA for the CDR3: TGTGCCAGCAGCGCTGGGGACATCAGCTCCTACAATGAGCAGTTCTTC. It translates to CASSAGDISSYNEQFF. The variable domain in full, completed from reference TRBV9 and TRBJ2-1, reads DSGVTQTPKHLITATGQRVTLRCSPRSGDLSVYWYQQSLDQGLQFLIQYYNGEERAKGNILERFSAQQFPDLHSELNLSSLELGDSALYFCASSAGDISSYNEQFFGPGTRLTVL.

The chain links TRBV3-1 to TRBJ2-7; maybe TRBD2 (5 bases). Germline CDR1 is LGHDT and CDR2 is YNNKEL (reference sequence). This CDR3 has 15 residues. The germline V and J ends were trimmed by 4 bases and 5 bases, with 18 bases remaining between them. The CDR3 DNA reads as TGTGCCAGCAGCCCCCTTTCGGGAACAGCCAACGAGCAGTACTTC. It encodes CASSPLSGTANEQYF.

The chain recombines TRBV28 with TRBJ1-5, with D possibly being TRBD1 (6 bases). Trimming removed 8 bases from V and 0 bases from J, with 14 bases in between. This CDR3 has 15 residues. The germline CDR1 and CDR2 sequences are MDHEN and SYDVKM. The CDR3 DNA follows: TGTGCCAGCGGCAGGGGCCCCAATAGCAATCAGCCCCAGCATTTT. Translated: CASGRGPNSNQPQHF.

There are a few counts of this clonotype. The rearrangement joins TRBV3-1 to TRBJ2-5; maybe TRBD2 (5 bases). Trimming pared 4 bases from V and 4 bases from J, leaving 19 bases between. Germline V gene data show CDR1 as LGHDT and CDR2 as YNNKEL (reference sequence). This CDR3 region has 16 residues. CDR3 coding DNA: TGTGCCAGCAGCCTGCCCACCACTAGAGTGAGAGAGACCCAGTACTTC. Amino acid sequence: CASSLPTTRVRETQYF.

In its sample, this clonotype was seen a few times. This rearrangement joins TRBV28 to TRBJ2-7; D perhaps matches TRBD1 (6 bases). V was cut by 5 bases and J by 3 bases, with 20 bases left in between. The CDR3 runs 16 residues. Germline loops: CDR1 MDHEN, CDR2 SYDVKM. The CDR3 loop reads CASSGHSTGHHYEQYF. In nucleotides, the CDR3 is TGTGCCAGCAGTGGACACTCAACGGGACACCACTACGAGCAGTACTTC.